The clone carrying this T cell receptor beta chain has more than one count but fewer than ten. These data belong to a study of T cells in tuberculosis. The overall study: T cells were selected with CD1B tetramers loaded with glucose monomycolate.

Thawed, overnight-rested PBMC were stained with GMM-loaded CD1B tetramer, viability dye and anti-CD3, then sorted. CD1B tetramers were loaded with Rhodococcus equi-derived C32 glucose monomycolate. CDR3 length equals 15 residues. Germline assignment: CDR1 SNHLY and CDR2 FYNNEI. V lost 0 bases and J lost 4, with 12 bases in between. Repertoires were generated with immunoSEQ multiplex PCR, while TCRdb's copy carries only in-frame clones and drops some. The table shows about 58,000 clones, with around 90% occurring only once. The sequencing sample was made of CD1b-GMM tetramer-negative cells sorted from PBMCs. The chain links TRBV2 to TRBJ1-1; D might be TRBD1 (6 bases). The TCR sequence derives from an adult woman with latent tuberculosis. The CDR3 coding sequence is TGTGCCAGCAGTGAAGCGCGTGTAGGGGGCACTGAAGCTTTCTTT. Protein: CASSEARVGGTEAFF.